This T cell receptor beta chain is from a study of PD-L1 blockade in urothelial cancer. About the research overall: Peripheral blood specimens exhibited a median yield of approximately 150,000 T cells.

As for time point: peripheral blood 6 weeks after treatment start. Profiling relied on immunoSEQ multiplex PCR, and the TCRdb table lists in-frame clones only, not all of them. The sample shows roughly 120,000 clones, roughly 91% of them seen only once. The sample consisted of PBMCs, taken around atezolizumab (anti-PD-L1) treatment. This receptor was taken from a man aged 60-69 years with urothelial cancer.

In DNA, the CDR3 is TGTGCCAGCAGTGTCGGACAGGATCTTGGCTACACCTTC. Protein sequence: CASSVGQDLGYTF. V usage is TRBV2 and J usage is TRBJ1-2, with 7 bases fitting TRBD1. The CDR3 extends over 13 amino acids. V was pared by 4 bases and J by 7 bases, with 6 bases of the junction left unmatched. The V gene's germline CDR1 is SNHLY and CDR2 FYNNEI.